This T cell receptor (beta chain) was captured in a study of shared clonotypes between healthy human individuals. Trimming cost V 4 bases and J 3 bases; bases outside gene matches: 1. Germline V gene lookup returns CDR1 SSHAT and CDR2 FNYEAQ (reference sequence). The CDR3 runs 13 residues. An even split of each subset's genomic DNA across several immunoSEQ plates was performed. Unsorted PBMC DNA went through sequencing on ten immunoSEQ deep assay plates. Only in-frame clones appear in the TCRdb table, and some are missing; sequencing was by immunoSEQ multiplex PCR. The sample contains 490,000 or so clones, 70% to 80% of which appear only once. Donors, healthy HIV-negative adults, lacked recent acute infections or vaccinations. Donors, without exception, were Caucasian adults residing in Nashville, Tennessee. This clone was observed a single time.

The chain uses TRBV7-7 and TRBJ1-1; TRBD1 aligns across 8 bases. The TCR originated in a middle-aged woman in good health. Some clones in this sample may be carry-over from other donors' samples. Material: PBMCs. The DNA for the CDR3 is TGTGCCAGCAGCTCGGACAGGGACACTGAAGCTTTCTTT. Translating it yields CASSSDRDTEAFF.